A selection of T cell receptor beta chains follows, all from one sample in a study of shared T cell receptors in the human thymus. Profiled with immunoSEQ multiplex PCR; TCRdb holds only in-frame clones, not every one. The profile shows 500,000 to 750,000 clones, 85% to 90% of them singletons. The same specimen was also included in a second study, on human thymus T cells.

The sample consisted of thymocytes. The receptors were gathered from a boy under two years old with a congenital heart defect. Both conserved end residues are part of each CDR3. D genes are given only for firm matches.

cdr3_aa v_call d_call j_call
CASSQAVAGTDTQYF TRBV4-1 NA TRBJ2-3
CASSQRSGTDSYEQYF TRBV4-3 TRBD1 TRBJ2-7
CASSQTGGGHNEQFF TRBV14 TRBD1 TRBJ2-1
CASSFSLAALPVEQYF TRBV7-3 NA TRBJ2-7
CASSEPSGRPRRRNTEAFF TRBV6-4 NA TRBJ1-1
CSVAGTGGNQPQHF TRBV29-1 TRBD1 TRBJ1-5
CASRPRDRGYYEQYF TRBV2 TRBD1 TRBJ2-7
CASSPRRGTGEQYF TRBV4-3 TRBD1 TRBJ2-7
CASSPDRFGNQPQHF TRBV4-2 TRBD1 TRBJ1-5
CASSYYDRDTGELFF TRBV6-5 TRBD1 TRBJ2-2
CASSQEYESGPAPYEQYF TRBV4-2 NA TRBJ2-7
CASSLAQAANTEAFF TRBV7-9 NA TRBJ1-1
CASSPPGVADTQYF TRBV27 NA TRBJ2-3
CASSKGQRRTGELFF TRBV14 TRBD1 TRBJ2-2
CASSQEGSGRPREQYF TRBV4-2 TRBD2 TRBJ2-7
CASRQGLAGTHNEQFF TRBV27 TRBD2 TRBJ2-1
CAWSVRQARGPYEQYF TRBV30 NA TRBJ2-7
CASSRGPYYEQYF TRBV13 NA TRBJ2-7
CASSLHGRGPNEQFF TRBV7-3 TRBD1 TRBJ2-1